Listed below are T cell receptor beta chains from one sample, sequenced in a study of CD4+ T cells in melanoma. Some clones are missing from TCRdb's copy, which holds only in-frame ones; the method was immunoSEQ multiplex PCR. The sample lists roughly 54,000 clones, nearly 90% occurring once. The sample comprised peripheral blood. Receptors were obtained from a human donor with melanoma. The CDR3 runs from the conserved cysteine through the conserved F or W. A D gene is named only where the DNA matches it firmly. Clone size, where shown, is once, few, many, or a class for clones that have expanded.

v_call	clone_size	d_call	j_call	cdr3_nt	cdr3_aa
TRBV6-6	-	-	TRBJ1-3	TGTGCCAGCAGTTGGGACATGGGAGGAAACACCATATATTTT	CASSWDMGGNTIYF
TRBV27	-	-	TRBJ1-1	TGTGCCAGCAGGGCGACAGTGAACACTGAAGCTTTCTTT	CASRATVNTEAFF
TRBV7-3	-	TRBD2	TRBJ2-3	TGTGCCAGCAGCCTGGGTAGCGGGGGAGCCACAGATACGCAGTATTTT	CASSLGSGGATDTQYF
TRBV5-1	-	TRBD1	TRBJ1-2	TGCGCCAGCAGCTTGAATCAGGGGGTAAACGAATATTACTATGGCTACACCTTC	CASSLNQGVNEYYYGYTF
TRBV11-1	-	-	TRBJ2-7	TGTGCCAGCAGCGTCGGGACCGAGCAGTACTTC	CASSVGTEQYF
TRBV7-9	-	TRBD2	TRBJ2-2	TGTGCCAGCAGCTTGTCTGCTAGCGGGCGTTCCGGGGAGCTGTTTTTT	CASSLSASGRSGELFF
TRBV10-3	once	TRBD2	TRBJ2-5	TGTGCCATCAGTGAGTCGGGAGGGGACCAAGAGACCCAGTACTTC	CAISESGGDQETQYF
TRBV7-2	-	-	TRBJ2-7	TGTGCCAGCAGCCTCCAGAGTTCCTACGAGCAGTACTTC	CASSLQSSYEQYF
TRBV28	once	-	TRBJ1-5	TGTGCCAGCAGTTTCTACGGAAGCAATCAGCCCCAGCATTTT	CASSFYGSNQPQHF
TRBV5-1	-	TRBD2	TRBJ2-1	TGCGCCAGCAGCTTGGTTCCTAGCGGGGGGGGCGATGAGCAGTTCTTC	CASSLVPSGGGDEQFF
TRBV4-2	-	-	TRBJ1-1	TGTGCCAGCAGCCAGGACACAATGAACACTGAAGCTTTCTTT	CASSQDTMNTEAFF
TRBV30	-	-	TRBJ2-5	TGTGCCTGGAGTCAGGGGGGGGGAGAGACCCAGTACTTC	CAWSQGGGETQYF
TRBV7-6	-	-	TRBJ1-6	TGTGCCAACCTCGACAGGTTGTATAATTCACCCCTCCACTTT	CANLDRLYNSPLHF
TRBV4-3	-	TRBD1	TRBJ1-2	TGCGCCAGCAGCCAAGAGTTCTCCGGGACAGCCTATGGCTACACCTTC	CASSQEFSGTAYGYTF
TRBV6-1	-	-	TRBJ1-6	TGTGCCAGCAGTGAAGCGCGTAGTTCACCCCTCCACTTT	CASSEARSSPLHF
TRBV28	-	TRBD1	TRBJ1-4	TGTGCCAGCAGTCCAGGGGGGAAGGTTGAAAAACTGTTTTTT	CASSPGGKVEKLFF
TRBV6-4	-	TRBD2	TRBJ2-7	TGTGCCAGCACCATACTCCCCGGGCGGGGGGGGGACGAGCAGTACTTC	CASTILPGRGGDEQYF
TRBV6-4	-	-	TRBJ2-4	TGTGCCAGCAATGTGGGGCGGATCGAAAACATTCAGTACTTC	CASNVGRIENIQYF
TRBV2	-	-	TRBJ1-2	TGTGCCAGCAGTGAAGCCTCGCCCCCAGGGGTTTATGGCTACACCTTC	CASSEASPPGVYGYTF
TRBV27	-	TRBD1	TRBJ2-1	TGTGCCAGCAGTTTACATGGACAGGCCTACAATGAGCAGTTCTTC	CASSLHGQAYNEQFF
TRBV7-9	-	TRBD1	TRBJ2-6	TGTGCCAGCAGCTCAAGGACAGGGTGGCCCCTCTCTGGGGCCAACGTCCTGACTTTC	CASSSRTGWPLSGANVLTF
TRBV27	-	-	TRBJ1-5	TGTGCCAGCAGTTACCGACATAGCAATCAGCCCCAGCATTTT	CASSYRHSNQPQHF
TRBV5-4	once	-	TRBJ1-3	TGTGCCAGCAGCTTCGGATTGGGGTCAGATTCTGGAAACACCATATATTTT	CASSFGLGSDSGNTIYF
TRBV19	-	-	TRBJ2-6	TGTGCCACCTGGCGTGGAGCAGGACGGTCTGGGGCCAACGTCCTGACTTTC	CATWRGAGRSGANVLTF
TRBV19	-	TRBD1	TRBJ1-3	TGTGCCAGTAGTGCCCGGGACAGCTCTGGAAACACCATATATTTT	CASSARDSSGNTIYF
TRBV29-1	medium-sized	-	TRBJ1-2	TGCAGCGTTGTACACGAAGCTAACTATGGCTACACCTTC	CSVVHEANYGYTF
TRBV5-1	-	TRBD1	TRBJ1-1	TGCGCCAGCAGCTTGTGGTCCGGGACAGGGGACTTGAACACTGAAGCTTTCTTT	CASSLWSGTGDLNTEAFF
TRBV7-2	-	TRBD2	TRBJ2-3	TGTGCCAGCAGCTCGGGACTAGCGGGGGGCGGAGATACGCAGTATTTT	CASSSGLAGGGDTQYF
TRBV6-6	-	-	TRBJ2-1	TGTGCCAGCAGTGGGCGGACGCAGGGCGAGCAGTTCTTC	CASSGRTQGEQFF
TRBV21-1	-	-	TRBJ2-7	TGTGCCAGCAGCAAAGTTTCGGCAGCGGGGGCCTACTTC	CASSKVSAAGAYF
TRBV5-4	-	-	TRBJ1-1	TGTGCCAGCCGGCCGGGGACACCGAACACTGAAGCTTTCTTT	CASRPGTPNTEAFF
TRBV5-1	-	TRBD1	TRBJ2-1	TGCGCCAGCAGCTTGGCCCCGGACAGGGTTTACAATGAGCAGTTCTTC	CASSLAPDRVYNEQFF
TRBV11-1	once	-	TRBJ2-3	TGTGCCAGCAGCTTAAACTCAGATACGCAGTATTTT	CASSLNSDTQYF
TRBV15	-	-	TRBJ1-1	TGTGCCACCAGCAGAGTAGGGGGGGGTATGAACACTGAAGCTTTCTTT	CATSRVGGGMNTEAFF
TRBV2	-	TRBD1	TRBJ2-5	TGTGCCAGCAGTGAAGGGACAGGGTTTGGCGAGACCCAGTACTTC	CASSEGTGFGETQYF
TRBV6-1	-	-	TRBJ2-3	TGTGCCAGCAGTGAGACTAGTTACACAGATACGCAGTATTTT	CASSETSYTDTQYF
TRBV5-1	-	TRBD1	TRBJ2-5	TGCGCCAGCAGCTCGGACAGGGAAGAGACCCAGTACTTC	CASSSDREETQYF
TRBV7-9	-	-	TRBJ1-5	TGTGCCAGCAGCGTAAGGACCAAACGACGCAACAATAGCAATCAGCCCCAGCATTTT	CASSVRTKRRNNSNQPQHF
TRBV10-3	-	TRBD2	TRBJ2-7	TGTGCCATCAGTGACGGGACTAGCGGGGCGGACTACGAGCAGTACTTC	CAISDGTSGADYEQYF
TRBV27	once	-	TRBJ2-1	TGTGCCAGCAGTTTAAAACCGGGGGGCGCATACAATGAGCAGTTCTTC	CASSLKPGGAYNEQFF
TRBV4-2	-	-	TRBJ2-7	TGTGCCAGCAGCCAAGTAGGGGACCGCTTCCCCGAGCAGTACTTC	CASSQVGDRFPEQYF
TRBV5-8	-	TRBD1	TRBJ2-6	TGTGCCAGCTCTTTCTACCCGGGACAGGGAGGACCTGGGGCCAACGTCCTGACTTTC	CASSFYPGQGGPGANVLTF
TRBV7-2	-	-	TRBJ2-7	TGTGCCAGCAGCCCCTCCGGGACCTACGAGCAGTACTTC	CASSPSGTYEQYF
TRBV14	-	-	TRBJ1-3	TGTGCCAGCAGCATCGGGACACTGGCGTCTGGAAACACCATATATTTT	CASSIGTLASGNTIYF
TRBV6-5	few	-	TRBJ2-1	TGTGCCAGCAGCCCCGGGGGCAGCTCCTACAATGAGCAGTTCTTC	CASSPGGSSYNEQFF
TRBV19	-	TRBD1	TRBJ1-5	TGTGCCAGTGACCCGGGACAGGGAAATCAGCCCCAGCATTTT	CASDPGQGNQPQHF
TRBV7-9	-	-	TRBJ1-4	TGTGCCAGCAGCTCGGCACAGGGAACTGAAAAACTGTTTTTT	CASSSAQGTEKLFF
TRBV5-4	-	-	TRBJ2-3	TGTGCCAGCAGCTTGGTCAGACCTTCATATACGCAGTATTTT	CASSLVRPSYTQYF
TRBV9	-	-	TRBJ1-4	TGTGCCAGCGGAGTTGACGCGGGGCTGGATGAAAAACTGTTTTTT	CASGVDAGLDEKLFF
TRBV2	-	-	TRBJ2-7	TGTGCCAGCACCCTAGGTTACAGCTCCTACGAGCAGTACTTC	CASTLGYSSYEQYF
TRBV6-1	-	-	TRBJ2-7	TGTGCCAGCAGTGAAGGGACAGCTTCCTACGAGCAGTACTTC	CASSEGTASYEQYF
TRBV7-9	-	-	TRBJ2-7	TGTGCCAGCAGCCAAGGCAACAGACACTACGAGCAGTACTTC	CASSQGNRHYEQYF
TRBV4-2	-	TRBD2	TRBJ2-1	TGTGCCAGCAGCCAAGCGCTAGGACTAGGACCAGACAATGAGCAGTTCTTC	CASSQALGLGPDNEQFF
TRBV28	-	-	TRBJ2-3	TGTGCCAGCAGGGGCACAGATACGCAGTATTTT	CASRGTDTQYF
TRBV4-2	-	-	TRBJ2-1	TGTGCCAGCAGCCAGCAGGACCGAGTTGGGGTCGACGGTGAGCAGTTCTTC	CASSQQDRVGVDGEQFF
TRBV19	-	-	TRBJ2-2	TGTGCCAGTAAACAGGAGCCGGTGACCGGGGAGCTGTTTTTT	CASKQEPVTGELFF
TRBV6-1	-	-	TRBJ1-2	TGTGCCAGCAGTGAAGGGACCTATGGCTACACCTTC	CASSEGTYGYTF
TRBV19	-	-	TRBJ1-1	TGTGCCAGTAGTATAGATCCAGGGACCACTGAAGCTTTCTTT	CASSIDPGTTEAFF
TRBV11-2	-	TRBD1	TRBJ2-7	TGTGCCAGCAGCTTTCCGGGACAGGGGGCCTACGAGCAGTACTTC	CASSFPGQGAYEQYF